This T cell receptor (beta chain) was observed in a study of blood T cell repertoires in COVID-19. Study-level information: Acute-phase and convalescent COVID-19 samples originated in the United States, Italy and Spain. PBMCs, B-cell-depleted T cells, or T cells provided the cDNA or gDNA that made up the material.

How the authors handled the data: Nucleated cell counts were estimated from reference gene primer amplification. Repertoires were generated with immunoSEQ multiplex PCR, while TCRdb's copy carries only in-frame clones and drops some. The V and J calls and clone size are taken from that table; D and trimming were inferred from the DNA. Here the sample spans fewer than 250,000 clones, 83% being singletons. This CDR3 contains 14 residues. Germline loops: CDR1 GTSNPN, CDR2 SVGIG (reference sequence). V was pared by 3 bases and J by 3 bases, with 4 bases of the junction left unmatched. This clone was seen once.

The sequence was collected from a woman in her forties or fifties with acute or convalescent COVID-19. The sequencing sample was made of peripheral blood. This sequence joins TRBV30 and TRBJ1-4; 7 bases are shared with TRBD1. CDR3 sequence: CAWRKGASNEKLFF. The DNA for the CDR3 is TGTGCCTGGAGAAAGGGGGCCTCTAATGAAAAACTGTTTTTT. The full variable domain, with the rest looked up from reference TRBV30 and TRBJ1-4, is SQTIHQWPATLVQPVGSPLSLECTVEGTSNPNLYWYRQAAGRGLQLLFYSVGIGQISSEVPQNLSASRPQDRQFILSSKKLLLSDSGFYLCAWRKGASNEKLFFGSGTQLSVL.